The rows below give T cell receptor beta chains drawn from one sample of a study of Tregs in tolerant kidney transplant recipients. The assay was immunoSEQ multiplex PCR, and TCRdb's table has in-frame clones only and misses some. The data show about 50,000 clones, roughly 90% seen once. The material was CD8+ T cells from blood (PBMCs), obtained 12 months after the transplant. The receptors come from a human patient who received a combined kidney and bone marrow transplant. The graft donor may account for some of the T cells. Each CDR3 is given with its conserved first and last residue. D genes are given only for firm matches. Size is omitted from some rows. Given values are once, few, many or a class for expanded clones.

j_call cdr3_length clone_size d_call v_call cdr3_aa cdr3_nt
TRBJ2-7 13 few - TRBV4-3 CASSPSISYEQYF TGCGCCAGCAGCCCTAGCATCTCCTACGAGCAGTACTTC
TRBJ2-1 15 once TRBD2 TRBV9 CASSTSGGRYNEQFF TGTGCCAGCAGCACTAGCGGGGGGAGGTACAATGAGCAGTTCTTC
TRBJ1-2 14 - - TRBV6-6 CASSYSFDTYGYTF TGTGCCAGCAGTTACTCCTTCGACACCTATGGCTACACCTTC
TRBJ2-7 15 once TRBD2 TRBV7-2 CASSITSGRAPEQYF TGTGCCAGCAGCATAACTAGCGGGAGGGCCCCCGAGCAGTACTTC
TRBJ2-7 16 - TRBD2 TRBV27 CASSPSVGGVIYEQYF TGTGCCAGCAGTCCCTCGGTGGGAGGGGTTATCTACGAGCAGTACTTC
TRBJ1-2 14 - TRBD1 TRBV27 CASSLGQGAYGYTF TGTGCCAGCAGTTTAGGGCAGGGGGCCTATGGCTACACCTTC
TRBJ2-1 15 - - TRBV11-3 CASSLVDSSYNEQFF TGTGCCAGCAGCTTAGTGGACAGCTCCTACAATGAGCAGTTCTTC
TRBJ1-2 14 - - TRBV2 CASSHRTANYGYTF TGTGCCAGCAGTCACAGAACAGCTAACTATGGCTACACCTTC
TRBJ2-7 12 - - TRBV30 CAWSAFDIQQYF TGTGCCTGGAGTGCTTTCGACATCCAGCAGTACTTC
TRBJ2-5 16 - - TRBV5-1 CASSLGDTDIQETQYF TGCGCCAGCAGCTTGGGGGACACCGATATCCAAGAGACCCAGTACTTC
TRBJ2-1 16 - - TRBV19 CASSIWAAGYYNEQFF TGTGCCAGTAGTATATGGGCCGCTGGGTATTACAATGAGCAGTTCTTC
TRBJ2-7 17 - - TRBV7-2 CASSLVPPSSGAYEQYF TGTGCCAGCAGCTTAGTCCCTCCTAGCTCAGGCGCCTACGAGCAGTACTTC